The clone carrying this TCR beta chain was counted only a few times. Antigen specificity is unknown. Each CDR3 protein is one row after TCRdb ran MiXCR on the 5' RACE reads. Of fewer than 350,000 distinct CDR3 sequences listed, 8.5% to 9% are singletons. This CDR3 has 14 residues. Germline CDR1 and CDR2: SQVTM and ANQGSEA. V lost 3 bases, J lost 6 bases, and 4 bases stayed unmatched. The sample belongs to a study of T cells after yellow fever vaccination. General observations from the study: The study re-detected most primary-vaccination clones after the booster (approximately 96% CD4, 80% to 90% CD8).

The sequence was obtained from a man aged 18-30 years who received the YFV17D yellow fever vaccine. The chain carries TRBV29-1 and TRBJ2-1; 11 nucleotides align to TRBD1. The sample in question was PBMCs, obtained on the day of the first yellow fever vaccination. In DNA form, the CDR3 reads TGCAGCGTTGAGGAGGACAGGGGGCCCAATGAGCAGTTCTTC. Its translation is CSVEEDRGPNEQFF.